A single sample is the source of the 30 T cell receptor beta chains below, sequenced in a study of blood T cell repertoires in COVID-19. The data were produced by immunoSEQ multiplex PCR, yet TCRdb's version contains in-frame clones alone and is incomplete. The table has 400,000 to 500,000 clones, over 75% seen once; the top ten hold approximately 2%. The sequencing sample was made of PBMCs or T cells enriched from blood (not recorded which). The receptors were gathered from a woman aged 40 to 50 who had recovered from COVID-19.

V usage is TRBV18 and J usage is TRBJ1-2; 9 bases fit TRBD1. Germline lookup yields CDR1 KGHSH and CDR2 LQKENI. V dropped 6 bases and J dropped 4; count of bases not matched to a gene: 15. This CDR3 spans 17 amino acids. Here the CDR3 DNA reads TGTGCCAGCTCCAAAGGGACAGGGCAACTCTTTTTCTATGGCTACACCTTC. Translation gives CASSKGTGQLFFYGYTF.

The V gene is TRBV6-5, the J gene TRBJ1-4, with D possibly being TRBD1 (5 bases). Trimming took off 4 bases at V and 8 bases at J, with 17 bases between the two ends. In germline, CDR1 is MNHEY, CDR2 SVGAGI. The CDR3 consists of 15 residues. CDR3 DNA: TGTGCCAGCAGTTCGTCAGGGTTTAGTGGAGAAAAACTGTTTTTT. This translates into CASSSSGFSGEKLFF.

V is TRBV14 and J is TRBJ2-7; 9 bases align to TRBD2. CDR1 is SGHDN, CDR2 FVKESK, per germline. The CDR3 consists of 15 residues. J lost 3 bases, V lost 4 bases, and 7 bases had no gene match. The chain's CDR3 is CASSLTSGFSYEQYF. DNA for the CDR3: TGTGCCAGCAGCCTTACTAGCGGGTTTAGCTACGAGCAGTACTTC.

This clone was observed a handful of times. The gene calls are TRBV2 and TRBJ1-1, with D tentatively TRBD1 (6 bases). V was pared by 5 bases and J by 4 bases, with 11 bases between. CDR3 length: 13 amino acids. Per germline, CDR1 SNHLY and CDR2 FYNNEI. In DNA form, the CDR3 reads TGTGCCAGCAGTAACACAGGGAGCACTGAAGCTTTCTTT. Translation: CASSNTGSTEAFF.

This clone appeared a few times. The chain combines TRBV7-9 with TRBJ1-2; 10 bases agree with TRBD1. Germline CDR1 and CDR2: SEHNR and FQNEAQ (reference sequence). The ends lost 4 bases at V and 6 bases at J; junction bases unmatched: 5. The CDR3 sequence is 14 residues long. The CDR3 spells CASSYTGTGDGYTF. CDR3 sequence (DNA): TGTGCCAGCAGCTACACCGGGACAGGGGATGGCTACACCTTC.

This chain joins TRBV9 and TRBJ1-2; D is possibly TRBD1 (5 bases). The germline V and J ends were trimmed by 0 bases and 4 bases, with 13 bases remaining between them. CDR1 and CDR2 from the germline V gene are SGDLS and YYNGEE. There are 15 residues in the CDR3. CDR3 DNA sequence: TGTGCCAGCAGCGTAGAGATAGGGGTTATCTATGGCTACACCTTC. Amino acids: CASSVEIGVIYGYTF.

The chain joins TRBV7-9 to TRBJ2-3, with a tentative D call TRBD2 (6 bases). The germline V gene has CDR1 SEHNR and CDR2 FQNEAQ (reference sequence). V lost 1 base and J 0 bases, leaving 11 bases between the germline ends. This CDR3 contains 16 residues. The CDR3 spells CASSLDGGTSTDTQYF. The CDR3 DNA reads TGTGCCAGCAGCTTAGACGGCGGGACCAGCACAGATACGCAGTATTTT.

This clone came up once. The chain combines TRBV7-2 with TRBJ1-2; D is perhaps TRBD1 (6 bases). The CDR3 loop spans 14 amino acids. Trimming shortened V by 5 bases and J by 7 bases, and 17 bases separated the two germline ends. The V gene's germline CDR1 is SGHTA and CDR2 FQGNSA. As DNA, the CDR3 is TGTGCCAGCAGCCAGCCCTCAGGGGCGGGTGGCTACACCTTC. Translation gives CASSQPSGAGGYTF.

This clone appeared once. The chain joins TRBV4-3 to TRBJ2-7; D is possibly TRBD2 (6 bases). Germline loops: CDR1 LGHNA, CDR2 YSLEER. V was shortened by 1 base and J by 1 base, with 14 bases between the two germline ends. The CDR3 is 16 residues long. CDR3 amino acids: CASSQVATGGSYEQYF. CDR3 sequence (DNA): TGCGCCAGCAGCCAAGTAGCCACAGGAGGGTCCTACGAGCAGTACTTC.

The rearrangement uses TRBV5-1 and TRBJ1-6; D not resolved. This CDR3 contains 16 residues. Germline CDR1 is SGHRS and CDR2 is YFSETQ. The V end lost 0 bases, the J end lost 10 bases, and 17 bases lay between the germline ends. The CDR3 sequence: CASSLGHEIEGSPLHF. The CDR3 DNA is TGCGCCAGCAGCTTGGGTCATGAAATCGAGGGATCACCCCTCCACTTT.

J is TRBJ2-3 and V is TRBV4-2, with 7 nucleotides matching TRBD2. The CDR3 consists of 16 residues. From germline, CDR1 is LGHNA and CDR2 YNFKEQ. V trimming: 5 bases; J trimming: 4 bases; junction bases outside the gene matches: 12. CDR3 DNA: TGTGCCAGCAGCTCCCGAGCGGGGAGGGGCGCAGATACGCAGTATTTT. It yields the protein CASSSRAGRGADTQYF.

The rearrangement joins TRBV25-1 to TRBJ2-3, with D perhaps TRBD2 (5 bases). This CDR3 region has 11 residues. V lost 5 bases and J 9 bases, leaving 9 bases between the germline ends. The germline V gene encodes CDR1 MGHDK and CDR2 SYGVNS. CDR3 amino acids: CASSTLETQYF. For the CDR3, the DNA is TGTGCCAGCAGTACACTAGAGACGCAGTATTTT.

The rearrangement joins TRBV28 to TRBJ1-2; 7 nucleotides match TRBD1. The germline V gene has CDR1 MDHEN and CDR2 SYDVKM. V lost 5 bases, J lost 4 bases, and 4 bases stayed unmatched. The CDR3 consists of 13 residues. CDR3 sequence (DNA): TGTGCCAGCAGTCTTAGGACAGGCTATGGCTACACCTTC. Translation gives CASSLRTGYGYTF.

This clone was picked up a small number of times. The chain is built from TRBV5-1 and TRBJ2-1; 7 nucleotides line up with TRBD1. The CDR3 has 15 residues. Trimming removed 5 bases from V and 8 bases from J; junction bases left unmatched: 13. CDR1 and CDR2 (germline): SGHRS, YFSETQ. The CDR3 DNA sequence: TGCGCCAGCAGGGAAGAAGTGACAGGGTACGATGAGCAGTTCTTC. Its protein is CASREEVTGYDEQFF.

V usage is TRBV5-1 and J usage is TRBJ2-5; 9 bases fit TRBD2. J gave up 5 bases and V 2 bases, and 10 bases lay outside the gene matches. The germline CDR1 and CDR2 sequences are SGHRS and YFSETQ. This CDR3 region has 16 residues. CDR3 in amino acids: CASSLGTSRAGETQYF. The CDR3 region has the DNA TGCGCCAGCAGCTTAGGGACTAGCAGGGCCGGGGAGACCCAGTACTTC.

This clone appeared a single time. The chain couples TRBV19 to TRBJ1-4; D is unresolved. The CDR3 length is 16 residues. Germline V gives CDR1 LNHDA, CDR2 SQIVND (reference sequence). The V end was cut by 5 bases, the J end by 5 bases, with 18 bases between. CDR3 sequence: CASSSGVPLVNEKLFF. DNA of the CDR3: TGTGCCAGTAGTTCCGGGGTACCCCTTGTAAATGAAAAACTGTTTTTT.

The rearrangement joins TRBV18 to TRBJ2-2; no clear D gene. V was clipped by 6 bases and J by 3 bases, with 14 bases between them. CDR3 length equals 15 residues. Germline V lookup: CDR1 KGHSH, CDR2 LQKENI. CDR3 sequence: CASSPILSDTGELFF. DNA of the CDR3: TGTGCCAGCTCTCCAATCCTTTCCGACACCGGGGAGCTGTTTTTT. The whole variable domain, remainder taken from reference TRBV18 and TRBJ2-2, is NAGVMQNPRHLVRRRGQEARLRCSPMKGHSHVYWYRQLPEEGLKFMVYLQKENIIDESGMPKERFSAEFPKEGPSILRIQQVVRGDSAAYFCASSPILSDTGELFFGEGSRLTVL.

The genes are TRBV4-1 and TRBJ1-4; 7 bases are a match to TRBD1. Germline CDR1 MGHRA, CDR2 YSYEKL. V lost 1 base, J lost 8 bases, and 7 bases stayed unmatched. This CDR3 comprises 15 residues. Here the CDR3 DNA reads TGCGCCAGCAGCCAAGTTCAGGGGGGAGCGGAAAAACTGTTTTTT. Its translation is CASSQVQGGAEKLFF.

The V gene is TRBV5-5, the J gene TRBJ1-4; no clear D gene. The CDR3 loop spans 15 amino acids. V was pared by 3 bases and J by 3 bases, with 12 bases between. CDR1 and CDR2 from the germline V gene are SGHKS and YYEKEE (reference sequence). This CDR3 is CASSSVVGANEKLFF. The CDR3 nucleotides read TGTGCCAGCAGCTCAGTCGTCGGAGCTAATGAAAAACTGTTTTTT.

This sequence joins TRBV10-2 and TRBJ2-1; D is possibly TRBD1 (5 bases). This CDR3 is built from 14 residues. V shed 5 bases and J shed 6 bases, with 14 bases lying between them. Germline V CDR1 and CDR2: WSHSY, SAAADI. The CDR3 spells CASSTDRLGNEQFF. CDR3 bases: TGCGCCAGCAGTACCGACAGACTGGGCAATGAGCAGTTCTTC.

This clone has just a few counts. V and J are TRBV2 and TRBJ1-2, with D possibly being TRBD1 (6 bases). Germline loops: CDR1 SNHLY, CDR2 FYNNEI. V was trimmed by 1 base and J by 8 bases, leaving 17 bases between them. The CDR3 is made up of 15 amino acids. CDR3 coding DNA: TGTGCCAGCAGTGAAGGGGTAAGGGGGTTCAGAGGCTACACCTTC. Protein product: CASSEGVRGFRGYTF.

As to this clone: Additional DNA sequences in this sample encode the identical CDR3. The chain couples TRBV29-1 to TRBJ1-1; D ambiguous. V was clipped by 7 bases and J by 0 bases, with 12 bases between them. The V gene's germline CDR1 is SQVTM and CDR2 ANQGSEA. This CDR3 has 13 amino acids. CDR3 protein: CSAGGRMNTEAFF. The DNA for the CDR3 is TGCAGCGCCGGCGGCAGAATGAACACTGAAGCTTTCTTT.

The chain links TRBV10-2 to TRBJ2-1; a possible D gene is TRBD1 (5 bases). V gave up 2 bases and J gave up 12 bases, with 11 bases separating them. CDR1 is WSHSY, CDR2 SAAADI, per germline. The CDR3 runs 12 residues. The CDR3, as DNA: TGCGCCAGCAGTGAGGCCAGGGTCGGGCAGTTCTTC. Amino acid sequence: CASSEARVGQFF.

V gene TRBV19 combines with J gene TRBJ1-5; TRBD1 might be the D (5 bases). Trimming left V 7 bases short and J 2 bases short, with 9 bases between. The CDR3 runs 13 residues. CDR1 and CDR2 from the germline V gene are LNHDA and SQIVND (reference sequence). CDR3: CASTDRRNQPQHF. The CDR3, as DNA: TGTGCCAGTACAGACAGACGCAATCAGCCCCAGCATTTT.

CDR3 protein: CASSLDGGAEAFF. CDR3 coding DNA: TGTGCCAGCAGCTTGGACGGGGGAGCGGAAGCTTTCTTT. The chain combines TRBV7-9 with TRBJ1-1; perhaps TRBD1 as D (5 bases). This CDR3 has 13 amino acids. Germline loops: CDR1 SEHNR, CDR2 FQNEAQ (reference sequence). Trimming shortened V by 3 bases and J by 8 bases, and 13 bases separated the two germline ends.

The chain couples TRBV7-6 to TRBJ2-7; a possible D gene is TRBD1 (6 bases). Germline V lookup: CDR1 SGHVS, CDR2 FNYEAQ. The V end lost 0 bases, the J end lost 7 bases, and 25 bases lay between the germline ends. The CDR3 runs to 18 residues. The CDR3 reads CASSLAQGGIAPYGEQYF. DNA for the CDR3: TGTGCCAGCAGCTTAGCTCAAGGGGGTATAGCCCCCTACGGTGAGCAGTACTTC.

The gene calls are TRBV29-1 and TRBJ2-7, with D maybe TRBD1 (5 bases). Germline V gene lookup returns CDR1 SQVTM and CDR2 ANQGSEA. This CDR3 is built from 12 residues. Trimming took off 4 bases at V and 2 bases at J, with 9 bases between the two ends. The CDR3 loop reads CSVGSGPYEQYF. The CDR3 nucleotides read TGCAGCGTTGGGTCAGGGCCCTACGAGCAGTACTTC.

V and J are TRBV6-4 and TRBJ1-1; D remains ambiguous. Trimming removed 6 bases from V and 1 base from J, with 9 bases in between. Germline values: CDR1 MRHNA, CDR2 SNTAGT. This CDR3 has 13 amino acids. DNA of the CDR3: TGTGCCAGCAGAATACAACCGAACACTGAAGCTTTCTTT. Amino acids: CASRIQPNTEAFF.

The rearrangement uses TRBV20-1 and TRBJ2-5; TRBD1 is a possible D gene (5 bases). The CDR3 totals 17 residues. V dropped 3 bases and J dropped 0 bases, with 20 bases sitting between them. CDR1 DFQATT and CDR2 SNEGSKA come from the germline V gene (reference sequence). CDR3 in amino acids: CSASFITQGAYQETQYF. The CDR3 DNA follows: TGCAGTGCTAGTTTCATAACGCAGGGCGCTTACCAAGAGACCCAGTACTTC.

J is TRBJ2-1 and V is TRBV7-6; 9 bases line up with TRBD2. The junction had 6 bases not matched to a gene; V was cut back by 5 bases and J by 1 base. This CDR3 is built from 16 residues. The germline CDR1 and CDR2 sequences are SGHVS and FNYEAQ. Here the CDR3 reads CASSHGAGGSYNEQFF. The CDR3 DNA reads as TGTGCCAGCAGCCACGGGGCGGGAGGGTCCTACAATGAGCAGTTCTTC.